One sample yielded the 10 T cell receptor beta chains listed below, sequenced in a study of blood T cell repertoires in COVID-19. The protocol was immunoSEQ multiplex PCR, while the TCRdb copy is restricted to in-frame clones and leaves out a portion. The data show approximately 150,000 clones, with over 85% seen just once and about 1.5% held by the top ten. The specimen was peripheral blood. All receptors come from a human donor in a cohort sampled during active COVID-19.

The CDR3 coding sequence is TGTGCCAGCAGCTTGGACAGGAGTCTACCGAACACCGGGGAGCTGTTTTTT. It is translated as CASSLDRSLPNTGELFF. The chain uses TRBV5-6 and TRBJ2-2, with D perhaps matching TRBD1 (5 bases). The CDR3 length is 17 residues. V lost 0 bases and J 0 bases, leaving 12 bases between the germline ends. Germline V CDR1 and CDR2: SGHDT, YYEEEE. Complete variable domain (other parts from reference TRBV5-6 and TRBJ2-2): DAGVTQSPTHLIKTRGQQVTLRCSPKSGHDTVSWYQQALGQGPQFIFQYYEEEERQRGNFPDRFSGHQFPNYSSELNVNALLLGDSALYLCASSLDRSLPNTGELFFGEGSRLTVL.

This chain uses TRBV6-5 with TRBJ2-7, with 8 bases fitting TRBD1. Trimming at V came to 6 bases and at J to 0 bases, leaving 7 bases not matched to a gene. CDR3 size: 15 residues. Germline V gene sequence: CDR1 MNHEY, CDR2 SVGAGI. The CDR3 DNA sequence: TGTGCCAGCAGATCAAGGACAGGGAACTCCTACGAGCAGTACTTC. This sequence encodes CASRSRTGNSYEQYF.

The genes are TRBV9 and TRBJ2-2, with 11 bases that match TRBD2. The CDR3 totals 15 residues. Germline lookup yields CDR1 SGDLS and CDR2 YYNGEE. V lost 4 bases, J lost 5 bases, and 4 bases stayed unmatched. CDR3 in amino acids: CASSLRLAGTGELFF. The CDR3 DNA reads as TGTGCCAGCAGCCTCAGACTAGCGGGGACCGGGGAGCTGTTTTTT.

This clone showed up just once. This same CDR3 is encoded by further DNA sequences in the sample. The V gene is TRBV7-2, the J gene TRBJ2-7; D is unclear. Germline loops: CDR1 SGHTA, CDR2 FQGNSA. There are 11 residues in the CDR3. V lost 3 bases and J 4 bases, leaving 4 bases between the germline ends. The CDR3: CASSFYYEQYF. The CDR3 DNA sequence: TGTGCCAGCAGCTTCTATTACGAGCAGTACTTC.

The table lists this clone with a count of one. The chain recombines TRBV19 with TRBJ1-1; 12 positions match TRBD1. CDR1 LNHDA and CDR2 SQIVND come from the germline V gene (reference sequence). The CDR3 spans 15 residues. With V trimmed by 7 bases and J by 11 bases, 14 bases remained unmatched. As DNA, the CDR3 is TGTGCCAGTATCCAACGGGGACAGGGGGCACGGTGGGCTTTCTTT. Amino acid sequence: CASIQRGQGARWAFF.

V usage is TRBV7-3 and J usage is TRBJ2-3; tentatively, D is TRBD2 (7 bases). CDR3 length: 14 amino acids. Germline CDR1 SGHTA, CDR2 FQGTGA. V lost 2 bases and J 5 bases, leaving 11 bases between the germline ends. CDR3: CASSLGGAIDTQYF. The DNA of the CDR3 is TGTGCCAGCAGCTTAGGGGGGGCGATAGATACGCAGTATTTT.

The chain recombines TRBV5-6 with TRBJ2-7; TRBD1 agrees at 8 bases. The CDR3 has 13 amino acids. V lost 3 bases and J lost 4; bases outside the gene matches: 3. Germline CDR1 and CDR2: SGHDT and YYEEEE. The CDR3 is CASSYRGSYEQYF. The CDR3 bases are TGTGCCAGCAGCTACAGGGGGTCATACGAGCAGTACTTC.

This chain joins TRBV12-3 or TRBV12-4 and TRBJ1-1, with a tentative D call TRBD1 (5 bases). The CDR3 has 12 amino acids. Trimming left V 5 bases short and J 10 bases short, with 14 bases between. The CDR3, as DNA: TGTGCCAGCAGTGGCGGGGAAAGGGGAGCTTTCTTT. It specifies CASSGGERGAFF.

The chain recombines TRBV11-3 with TRBJ2-1, with TRBD2 matching 8 bases. Trimming at V came to 8 bases and at J to 5 bases, leaving 8 bases not matched to a gene. CDR3 length: 14 amino acids. In germline, CDR1 is SGHNT, CDR2 YENEEA. The CDR3 loop is CASSKRGRDNEQFF. In DNA, the CDR3 is TGTGCCAGCTCGAAGCGGGGGAGGGACAATGAGCAGTTCTTC.

This sequence joins TRBV30 and TRBJ1-5, with a possible D match to TRBD1 (5 bases). The germline V gene has CDR1 GTSNPN and CDR2 SVGIG (reference sequence). The CDR3 loop spans 13 amino acids. Trimming shortened V by 3 bases and J by 6 bases, and 12 bases separated the two germline ends. The CDR3 sequence is CAWSPEGVQPQHF. As DNA, the CDR3 is TGTGCCTGGAGCCCCGAAGGGGTTCAGCCCCAGCATTTT. Drawing the rest from reference TRBV30 and TRBJ1-5, the complete variable domain is SQTIHQWPATLVQPVGSPLSLECTVEGTSNPNLYWYRQAAGRGLQLLFYSVGIGQISSEVPQNLSASRPQDRQFILSSKKLLLSDSGFYLCAWSPEGVQPQHFGDGTRLSIL.